This record concerns one T cell receptor beta chain sequence. This clone was recorded once. Its antigen is unknown. No base-level quality is on record; no much larger clone is a single base apart. V ends up 0 bases short and J 6 bases short, with an unmatched junction base count of 5. Per the germline V gene, MGHRA is the CDR1 and YSYEKL is the CDR2. From cysteine to phenylalanine, the CDR3 is 15 amino acids long. The CDR3 DNA has 45 bases and is translated from base 1. TCRbeta CDR3 regions were amplified from genomic DNA using the immunoSEQ Assay, a bias-controlled multiplex PCR. Per the authors' processing: Within the assay, amplification of reference gene primers was used to estimate how many nucleated cells each sample contained. To quantify the absolute abundance of each unique TCRbeta CDR3 rearrangement, sequence reads were collapsed and filtered. For each sample, productive Simpson clonality was calculated as the square root of Simpson's diversity index across productive rearrangements. TCRdb stores this immuneACCESS table with in-frame sequences only. Part of the clones is absent; in the studies checked, under half of the shortfall reflects unresolved V genes, and no reason is known for the rest. D and trimming come from the DNA, and the V and J calls and clone size come from that table. The sample table holds around 130,000 clones, of which over 60% were seen once. The top ten clones comprise roughly 15% of the sample.

The collaborating institutions used their own protocols to collect whole blood in K2EDTA tubes. For TCRbeta analysis, collaborator samples were shipped as frozen whole blood, as isolated PBMCs, or as DNA extracted from either sample type. The data originate from a study of blood T cell repertoires in COVID-19 (dated by TCRdb to the early 2020s). In terms of the full investigation: Collaborator samples came from the United States, Italy and Spain and covered acute and convalescent phases of COVID-19. The material from the prospective study consisted of cDNA or gDNA derived from T cells, B-cell-depleted T cells, or PBMCs. Deeply sampled blood TCRbeta repertoires from subjects exposed to, actively infected with, or recovered from COVID-19 were included in the dataset. The repertoires were made available in a free public database intended to serve as a resource for research on the immune response to SARS-CoV-2. Samples came from the ongoing ImmuneRACE study (first 160 participants) plus 1,254 subjects from 6 global collaborators. A de-identified subject ID, COVID-19 status, age in years and sex were almost always included in the sample metadata. HLA class I and class II types, where available, came from metadata supplied by the sample provider rather than from assay-based typing.

General conclusions and limits of the study: The quantity of clinical and demographic metadata differed by source and by participant and was supplied without curation.

The sequencing sample was made of peripheral blood. The sequence was collected from a middle-aged man with acute or convalescent COVID-19. The chain is encoded by TRBV4-1 joined to TRBJ1-5; TRBD1 lines up with 7 middle nucleotides. The nucleotide sequence reads as follows: TGCGCCAGCAGCCAAGATGCCAGGGGGTTTCAGCCCCAGCATTTT. The resulting protein is CASSQDARGFQPQHF.